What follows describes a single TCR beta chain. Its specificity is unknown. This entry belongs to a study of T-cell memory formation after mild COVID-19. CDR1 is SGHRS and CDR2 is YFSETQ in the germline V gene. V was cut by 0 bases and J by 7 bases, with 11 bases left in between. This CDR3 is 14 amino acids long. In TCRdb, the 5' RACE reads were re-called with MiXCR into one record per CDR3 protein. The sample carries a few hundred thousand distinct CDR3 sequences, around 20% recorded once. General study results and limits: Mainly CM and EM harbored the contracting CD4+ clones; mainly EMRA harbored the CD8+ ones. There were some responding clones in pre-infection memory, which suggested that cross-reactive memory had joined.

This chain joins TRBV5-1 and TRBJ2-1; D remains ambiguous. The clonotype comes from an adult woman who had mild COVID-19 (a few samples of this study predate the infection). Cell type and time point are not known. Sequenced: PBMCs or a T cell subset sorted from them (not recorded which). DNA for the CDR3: TGCGCCAGCAGCTTGGAGGCCAGTCTGAATGAGCAGTTCTTC. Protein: CASSLEASLNEQFF.